These 21 T cell receptor beta chains were sequenced from one sample in a study of blood T cell repertoires in COVID-19. Generated by immunoSEQ multiplex PCR, the TCRdb table keeps only in-frame clones and is missing some. The table lists fewer than 200,000 clones, over 75% of them singletons, with approximately 9% in the top ten. Sequencing was performed on PBMCs or T cells enriched from blood (not recorded which). These receptors were collected from a woman aged 18-30 years who had recovered from COVID-19.

This clone appeared a single time. The chain couples TRBV20-1 to TRBJ1-2, with D perhaps TRBD1 (6 bases). The ends were cut back, 3 bases at V and 8 bases at J, with 16 bases in the middle. Germline lookup yields CDR1 DFQATT and CDR2 SNEGSKA (reference sequence). This CDR3 contains 13 residues. In DNA, the CDR3 is TGCAGTGCTAGTCCGGCAGGGGCGACAGGCTACACCTTC. This codes for CSASPAGATGYTF.

This chain uses TRBV5-8 with TRBJ2-1; 12 bases are a match to TRBD2. Germline V lookup: CDR1 SGHTS, CDR2 YDEGEE. V trimming: 4 bases; J trimming: 10 bases; junction bases outside the gene matches: 9. CDR3 length: 15 residues. CDR3 residues: CASSAGLAGSEEQFF. CDR3 coding DNA: TGTGCCAGCAGCGCCGGACTAGCGGGATCGGAAGAGCAGTTCTTC.

This clone was detected only a few times. The rearrangement joins TRBV12-3 or TRBV12-4 to TRBJ1-1; D not certain. V lost 5 bases, J lost 10 bases, and 8 bases lay in between. The CDR3 runs 10 residues. The CDR3: CASSLSTAFF. The CDR3 DNA sequence: TGTGCCAGCAGTCTGAGTACAGCTTTCTTT.

This rearrangement joins TRBV7-2 to TRBJ1-2; tentatively, D is TRBD1 (6 bases). Trimming removed 3 bases at V and 4 bases at J, with 12 bases between. Looked up from germline, CDR1 is SGHTA and CDR2 is FQGNSA. The CDR3 length is 14 residues. This chain's CDR3 is CASSLPQGPYGYTF. In DNA form, the CDR3 reads TGTGCCAGCAGCTTGCCACAGGGCCCCTATGGCTACACCTTC.

The rearrangement joins TRBV7-2 to TRBJ1-6, with a tentative D call TRBD1 (5 bases). V was pared by 4 bases and J by 3 bases, with 7 bases between. CDR1 is SGHTA and CDR2 is FQGNSA in the germline V gene. The CDR3 runs to 14 residues. The chain's CDR3 is CASSSTGYNSPLHF. Here the CDR3 DNA reads TGTGCCAGCAGCTCCACAGGCTATAATTCACCCCTCCACTTT.

The chain links TRBV6-2 or TRBV6-3 to TRBJ1-1; 10 bases match TRBD1. The CDR3 length is 16 residues. V lost 4 bases, J lost 0 bases, and 5 bases stayed unmatched. Per the germline V gene, CDR1 is MNHEY and CDR2 is SVGEGT. The DNA for the CDR3 is TGTGCCAGCAGTTTGGACAGGGGGATTATGAACACTGAAGCTTTCTTT. It specifies CASSLDRGIMNTEAFF.

The chain links TRBV7-2 to TRBJ2-3, with 7 bases fitting TRBD2. The CDR3 is 15 residues long. CDR1 and CDR2 (germline): SGHTA, FQGNSA. The V gene end was trimmed by 3 bases and the J gene end by 3 bases; junction bases not matched to a gene: 6. CDR3 DNA sequence: TGTGCCAGCAGCTTGACCGGGACTACAACAGATACGCAGTATTTT. Encoded protein: CASSLTGTTTDTQYF.

V gene TRBV30 combines with J gene TRBJ1-2, with 8 bases identical to TRBD1. The CDR3 consists of 14 residues. Germline V gene data show CDR1 as GTSNPN and CDR2 as SVGIG (reference sequence). V trimming: 5 bases; J trimming: 7 bases; junction bases outside the gene matches: 12. The CDR3 spells CAWRLQGANSGYTF. The CDR3 DNA reads TGTGCCTGGCGATTGCAGGGGGCAAATAGTGGCTACACCTTC. The full variable domain, completed using reference TRBV30 and TRBJ1-2, is SQTIHQWPATLVQPVGSPLSLECTVEGTSNPNLYWYRQAAGRGLQLLFYSVGIGQISSEVPQNLSASRPQDRQFILSSKKLLLSDSGFYLCAWRLQGANSGYTFGSGTRLTVV.

The rearrangement uses TRBV3-1 (or the pseudogene TRBV3-2) and TRBJ2-7, with D maybe TRBD1 (5 bases). V was shortened by 3 bases and J by 6 bases, with 12 bases between the two germline ends. This CDR3 contains 13 residues. The germline V gene has CDR1 LGHDT and CDR2 YNNKEL (reference sequence). The CDR3 loop is CASSHRGRSEQYF. CDR3 in DNA: TGTGCCAGCAGCCATAGGGGCAGGAGCGAGCAGTACTTC.

V usage is TRBV2 and J usage is TRBJ2-7; TRBD1 matches 7 bases. The germline CDR1 and CDR2 sequences are SNHLY and FYNNEI. The CDR3 sequence is 13 residues long. V dropped 5 bases and J dropped 2; count of bases not matched to a gene: 3. The CDR3 DNA reads as TGTGCCAGCAGTCCCGGGACAGCCTACGAGCAGTACTTC. Protein sequence: CASSPGTAYEQYF.

This clone was seen only once. V and J are TRBV12-3 or TRBV12-4 and TRBJ1-4; TRBD1 matches at 8 bases. The CDR3 extends over 13 amino acids. Trimming removed 6 bases from V and 5 bases from J; junction bases left unmatched: 2. CDR3 residues: CASRRQGNEKLFF. CDR3 in DNA: TGTGCCAGCAGGAGACAGGGGAATGAAAAACTGTTTTTT.

The V call is TRBV7-6, the J call TRBJ2-1; TRBD2 might be the D (6 bases). There are 15 residues in the CDR3. V was shortened by 3 bases and J by 8 bases, with 17 bases between the two germline ends. Germline V lookup: CDR1 SGHVS, CDR2 FNYEAQ. In nucleotides, the CDR3 is TGTGCCAGCAGCTTGATCGGACGCGGAGGGGATGAGCAGTTCTTC. Translation gives CASSLIGRGGDEQFF.

In DNA form, the CDR3 reads TGTGCCAGCAAGCCGGGACAGTCCTACAATGAGCAGTTCTTC. It specifies CASKPGQSYNEQFF. The chain couples TRBV11-3 to TRBJ2-1, with TRBD1 identical over 7 bases. The CDR3 has 14 amino acids. V gave up 7 bases and J gave up 1 base; unmatched junction bases: 4. Per the germline V gene, CDR1 is SGHNT and CDR2 is YENEEA.

The chain employs TRBV4-1 and TRBJ1-6, with D perhaps TRBD1 (6 bases). V shed 4 bases and J shed 6 bases, with 10 bases lying between them. CDR3 length equals 14 residues. Germline CDR1 and CDR2: MGHRA and YSYEKL. The CDR3, as DNA: TGCGCCAGCAGCCCCGACAGGTTTAATTCACCCCTCCACTTT. Amino acids: CASSPDRFNSPLHF.

Worth noting for this clone: A much more abundant neighbour one base away suggests this may be a read error. J is TRBJ2-3 and V is TRBV6-6; no clear D. Germline loops: CDR1 MNHNY, CDR2 SVGAGI (reference sequence). This CDR3 comprises 13 residues. Trimming cost V 0 bases and J 3 bases, with 4 bases left between them. For the CDR3, the DNA is TGTGCCAGCAGTTACTCCGAGACAGATACGCAGTATTTT. This codes for CASSYSETDTQYF.

The gene calls are TRBV15 and TRBJ1-4; D is ambiguous. This CDR3 spans 13 amino acids. V lost 0 bases and J lost 12, with 11 bases in between. Germline V lookup: CDR1 LNHNV, CDR2 YYDKDF (reference sequence). CDR3 region: CATSREQGGELFF. CDR3 in DNA: TGTGCCACCAGCAGAGAACAAGGCGGGGAACTGTTTTTT.

This CDR3 reads CAISESQTEAFF. CDR3 coding DNA: TGTGCCATCAGTGAAAGTCAGACTGAAGCTTTCTTT. V is TRBV10-3 and J is TRBJ1-1; D not certain. Germline-derived CDR1 and CDR2 are ENHRY and SYGVKD. CDR3 length: 12 amino acids. V gave up 3 bases and J gave up 5 bases, with 7 bases separating them.

This chain uses TRBV11-2 with TRBJ2-1; tentatively, D is TRBD2 (7 bases). Germline V gives CDR1 SGHAT, CDR2 FQNNGV. The CDR3 is 18 residues long. The germline V and J ends were trimmed by 3 bases and 6 bases, with 24 bases remaining between them. The CDR3 is CASSFKGGAGGSGNEQFF. CDR3 bases: TGTGCCAGCAGCTTTAAAGGGGGGGCCGGTGGATCGGGCAATGAGCAGTTCTTC.

The chain carries TRBV7-2 and TRBJ1-2; weak D call: TRBD1 (6 bases). Between the trimmed V and J ends, which lost 2 bases and 3 bases, there was a span of 10 bases. This CDR3 is built from 14 residues. Germline CDR1 is SGHTA and CDR2 is FQGNSA. The CDR3 here is CASSLSGAYYGYTF. Written as DNA, the CDR3 is TGTGCCAGCAGCTTATCAGGGGCCTACTATGGCTACACCTTC.

This rearrangement joins TRBV19 to TRBJ2-7; TRBD2 might be the D (6 bases). Germline CDR1 is LNHDA and CDR2 is SQIVND (reference sequence). Trimming left V 1 base short and J 4 bases short, with 8 bases between. The CDR3 loop spans 13 amino acids. The CDR3 DNA is TGTGCCAGTAGTATAGGGACTAAATACGAGCAGTACTTC. It yields the protein CASSIGTKYEQYF.

The chain joins TRBV30 to TRBJ1-1, with 7 bases identical to TRBD1. Germline trimming cut 5 bases from V and 4 bases from J; bases unmatched to any gene: 7. The CDR3 spans 13 residues. The germline V gene encodes CDR1 GTSNPN and CDR2 SVGIG (reference sequence). The CDR3 here is CAWVGDSITEAFF. The CDR3 DNA follows: TGTGCCTGGGTGGGGGACAGCATCACTGAAGCTTTCTTT.